Included here is one TCR beta chain sequence, with context. The antigen remains unidentified. CDR3 length: 14 amino acids. Trimming cost V 4 bases and J 5 bases, with 14 bases left between them. Germline V gene data show CDR1 as MNHEY and CDR2 as SMNVEV (reference sequence). The data were produced by immunoSEQ multiplex PCR, yet TCRdb's version contains in-frame clones alone and is incomplete. This sample has about 140,000 clones, with 80% to 90% found just once. This specimen belongs to a study of T cell responses to AZD1222 COVID-19 vaccine. Study overall: Analyses pooled second doses at about 4 or about 12 weeks. Whole-study results and caveats: At study baseline, merely several AZD1222 recipients were seropositive. Most donors were white British, females outnumbered males, and clonal diversity was possibly underestimated.

The V call is TRBV27, the J call TRBJ2-5; weak D call: TRBD1 (6 bases). The clonotype originates from an adult in good health. The material sequenced was peripheral blood, taken on day 0 of AZD1222 vaccination. The CDR3 coding sequence is TGTGCCAGCAGTTCAAACTCAGGGGTCGAGACCCAGTACTTC. It is translated as CASSSNSGVETQYF.